This entry lists 11 T cell receptor beta chains sequenced from one sample in a study of shared clonotypes between healthy human individuals (dated by TCRdb to the early 2020s). The library was produced with the immunoSEQ multiplex PCR assay. The clones in this table, taken by TCRdb from immuneACCESS, are in-frame only. Not every clone is retained; where verified, under half of the shortfall comes from an unresolved V gene, and the cause of the rest is unknown. The sample includes about 2.2 million clones, with roughly 93% observed a single time. The ten largest clones capture more than 1.5% of the sample. CD8 naive samples were obtained by positive selection for CCR7 among CD45RO-negative cells, yielding a CD45RA+CCR7+ population from which TemRA cells were excluded. Sequencing input: naive CD8+ T cells from PBMCs. The label giving this sample's cell subset or site can be read as: CD45RA+CCR7+. All receptors derive from a man aged 18 to 35 in good health. Some clones in this sample may be carry-over from other donors' samples.

This chain connects TRBV27 to TRBJ2-7; D gene unclear. The CDR3 loop spans 14 amino acids. The V end was cut by 2 bases, the J end by 7 bases, with 15 bases between. Germline values: CDR1 MNHEY, CDR2 SMNVEV (reference sequence). CDR3 DNA sequence: TGTGCCAGCAGTTTAGCTGCCCTGAGTAAAGAGCAGTACTTC. It encodes CASSLAALSKEQYF.

This clone was observed a single time. The chain links TRBV19 to TRBJ1-5; TRBD1 matches at 10 bases. The J segment lost 1 base and the V segment lost 0 bases, leaving 6 bases of the junction unmatched. The V gene's germline CDR1 is LNHDA and CDR2 SQIVND (reference sequence). The CDR3 totals 18 residues. In DNA form, the CDR3 reads TGTGCCAGTAGTATAGATCGGCGACAGGGGGCGAGCAATCAGCCCCAGCATTTT. Its protein product is CASSIDRRQGASNQPQHF.

The chain carries TRBV4-3 and TRBJ2-1; 16 bases match TRBD2. Germline loops: CDR1 LGHNA, CDR2 YSLEER. The CDR3 runs to 17 residues. V was pared by 5 bases and J by 4 bases, with 5 bases of the junction left unmatched. The CDR3 region has the DNA TGCGCCAGCAGCGGAGGGACTAGCGGGAGGGATTACAATGAGCAGTTCTTC. It codes for CASSGGTSGRDYNEQFF.

J is TRBJ2-7 and V is TRBV7-3; D possibly corresponds to TRBD1 (6 bases). Looked up from germline, CDR1 is SGHTA and CDR2 is FQGTGA. Trimming took off 2 bases at V and 4 bases at J, with 15 bases between the two ends. The CDR3 spans 15 residues. CDR3 DNA sequence: TGTGCCAGCAGCTTAGAGCTGGGGCAGGGGTACGAGCAGTACTTC. Amino acid sequence: CASSLELGQGYEQYF.

This chain uses TRBV9 with TRBJ2-1; 12 bases map to TRBD2. Losses at the gene ends were 0 bases for V and 5 bases for J; bases not matched to a gene: 12. The CDR3 covers 19 residues. The germline V gene encodes CDR1 SGDLS and CDR2 YYNGEE. CDR3 sequence reads: CASSVGGELAGGPDNEQFF. Written as DNA, the CDR3 is TGTGCCAGCAGCGTAGGAGGCGAGCTAGCGGGAGGGCCGGACAATGAGCAGTTCTTC. Filled out from reference TRBV9 and TRBJ2-1, the complete variable domain reads DSGVTQTPKHLITATGQRVTLRCSPRSGDLSVYWYQQSLDQGLQFLIQYYNGEERAKGNILERFSAQQFPDLHSELNLSSLELGDSALYFCASSVGGELAGGPDNEQFFGPGTRLTVL.

The chain joins TRBV7-9 to TRBJ1-2; D unclear. Germline-derived CDR1 and CDR2 are SEHNR and FQNEAQ (reference sequence). The CDR3 runs 15 residues. The V end was cut by 1 base, the J end by 5 bases, with 14 bases between. CDR3 sequence (DNA): TGTGCCAGCAGCTTAGACTCGACCTTCCCTTATGGCTACACCTTC. Encoded protein: CASSLDSTFPYGYTF.

This clone showed up just once. This chain connects TRBV7-9 to TRBJ1-2, with D maybe TRBD1 (6 bases). Per germline, CDR1 SEHNR and CDR2 FQNEAQ (reference sequence). The CDR3 spans 18 residues. Trimming took off 4 bases at V and 7 bases at J, with 28 bases between the two ends. The CDR3 DNA sequence: TGTGCCAGCAGCTCCGGGACACAACGGGAATTTGGTCTTGTTGGCTACACCTTC. As protein: CASSSGTQREFGLVGYTF.

This chain joins TRBV4-1 and TRBJ2-5, with 7 bases matching TRBD2. The CDR3 covers 17 residues. Unmatched junction bases numbered 14, after V lost 3 bases and J lost 4 bases. The germline CDR1 and CDR2 sequences are MGHRA and YSYEKL. The CDR3 loop is CASSHAHKGEGRETQYF. DNA of the CDR3: TGCGCCAGCAGCCACGCTCACAAAGGGGAGGGTCGAGAGACCCAGTACTTC.

This chain uses TRBV6-1 with TRBJ1-2; no reliable D call. Germline CDR1 MNHNS, CDR2 SASEGT. This CDR3 has 15 residues. V gave up 4 bases and J gave up 4 bases, with 16 bases separating them. CDR3 amino acids: CASSGDPDGVYGYTF. Here the CDR3 DNA reads TGTGCCAGCAGTGGGGATCCAGACGGAGTCTATGGCTACACCTTC.

The chain combines TRBV4-3 with TRBJ2-1; 8 bases map to TRBD2. J was trimmed by 1 base and V by 4 bases; bases with no gene match: 12. Germline V CDR1 and CDR2: LGHNA, YSLEER. The CDR3 is 18 residues long. For the CDR3, the DNA is TGCGCCAGCAGCCTCGGGCCTGGAGCGGGGGCTTCCTACAATGAGCAGTTCTTC. Residues: CASSLGPGAGASYNEQFF.

This chain joins TRBV10-3 and TRBJ1-2, with D perhaps matching TRBD1 (5 bases). V lost 2 bases to trimming and J lost 1 base, with 14 bases between them. The CDR3 runs to 16 residues. Germline V CDR1 and CDR2: ENHRY, SYGVKD. CDR3 nucleotide sequence: TGTGCCATCAGTGAGATCCGGGACCACCTTAACTATGGCTACACCTTC. Translation: CAISEIRDHLNYGYTF.